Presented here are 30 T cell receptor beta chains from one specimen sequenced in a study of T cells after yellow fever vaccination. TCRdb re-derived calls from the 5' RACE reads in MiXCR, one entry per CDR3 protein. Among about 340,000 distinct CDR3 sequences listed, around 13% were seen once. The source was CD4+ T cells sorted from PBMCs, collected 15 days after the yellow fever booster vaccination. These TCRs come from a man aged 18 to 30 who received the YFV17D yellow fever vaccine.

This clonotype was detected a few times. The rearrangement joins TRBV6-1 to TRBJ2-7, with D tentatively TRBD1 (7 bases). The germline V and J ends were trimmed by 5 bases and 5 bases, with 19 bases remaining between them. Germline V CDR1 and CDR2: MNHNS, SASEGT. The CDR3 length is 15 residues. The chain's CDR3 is CASSNYQGGRDEQYV. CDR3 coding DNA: TGTGCCAGCAGTAACTACCAGGGGGGTCGGGACGAGCAGTACGTC.

Written as DNA, the CDR3 is TGTGCCAGCAGTTATGGCCCCCAAGGGGGGGCCGCCACAGATACGCAGTATTTT. It codes for CASSYGPQGGAATDTQYF. The chain links TRBV28 to TRBJ2-3; D might be TRBD2 (7 bases). This CDR3 is 18 amino acids long. The germline V gene has CDR1 MDHEN and CDR2 SYDVKM. With 4 bases removed from V and 2 bases from J, the gap between germline ends came to 22 bases.

The CDR3 coding sequence is TGTGCCAGCTCGGGGACGGAAGATACGCAGTATTTT. Protein sequence: CASSGTEDTQYF. The chain links TRBV18 to TRBJ2-3; possibly TRBD1 or TRBD2 for D (5 bases each). Germline V CDR1 and CDR2: KGHSH, LQKENI. The CDR3 has 12 amino acids. V lost 6 bases and J 5 bases, leaving 9 bases between the germline ends.

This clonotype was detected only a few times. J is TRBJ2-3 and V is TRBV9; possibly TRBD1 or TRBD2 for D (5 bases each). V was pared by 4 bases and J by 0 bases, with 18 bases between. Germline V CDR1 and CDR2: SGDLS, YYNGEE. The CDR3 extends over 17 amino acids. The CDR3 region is CASSPLQEASSTDTQYF. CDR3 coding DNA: TGTGCCAGCAGCCCTCTACAGGAGGCCAGTAGCACAGATACGCAGTATTTT. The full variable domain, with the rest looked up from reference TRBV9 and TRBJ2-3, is DSGVTQTPKHLITATGQRVTLRCSPRSGDLSVYWYQQSLDQGLQFLIQYYNGEERAKGNILERFSAQQFPDLHSELNLSSLELGDSALYFCASSPLQEASSTDTQYFGPGTRLTVL.

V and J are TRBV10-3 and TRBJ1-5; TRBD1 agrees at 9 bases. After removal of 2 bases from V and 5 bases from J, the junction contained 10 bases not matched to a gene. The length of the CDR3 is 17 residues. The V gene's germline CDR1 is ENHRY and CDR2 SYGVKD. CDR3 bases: TGTGCCATCAGTGAGCCTGAACAGGGGGCAGTTTATCAGCCCCAGCATTTT. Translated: CAISEPEQGAVYQPQHF.

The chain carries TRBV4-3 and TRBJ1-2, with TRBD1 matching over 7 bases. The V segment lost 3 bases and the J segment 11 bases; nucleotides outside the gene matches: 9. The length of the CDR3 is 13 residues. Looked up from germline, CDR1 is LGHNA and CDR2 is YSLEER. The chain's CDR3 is CASSQEPGQKYTF. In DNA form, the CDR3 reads TGCGCCAGCAGCCAGGAACCGGGACAGAAGTACACCTTC.

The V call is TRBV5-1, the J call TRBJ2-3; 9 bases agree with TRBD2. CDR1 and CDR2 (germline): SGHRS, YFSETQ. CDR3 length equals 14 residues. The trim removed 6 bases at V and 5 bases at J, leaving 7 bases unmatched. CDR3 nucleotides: TGCGCCAGCATGAGCGGGGGGAATGGAGATACGCAGTATTTT. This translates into CASMSGGNGDTQYF.

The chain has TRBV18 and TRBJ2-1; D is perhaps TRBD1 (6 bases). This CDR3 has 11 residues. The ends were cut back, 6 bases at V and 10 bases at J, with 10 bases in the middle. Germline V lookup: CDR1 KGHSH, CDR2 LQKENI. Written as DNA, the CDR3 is TGTGCCAGCTCTAACCAGGGGGAGCAGTTCTTC. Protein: CASSNQGEQFF.

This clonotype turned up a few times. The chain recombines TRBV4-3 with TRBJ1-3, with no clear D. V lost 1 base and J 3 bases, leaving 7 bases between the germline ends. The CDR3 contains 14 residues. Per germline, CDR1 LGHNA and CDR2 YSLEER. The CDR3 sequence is CASSQGPVGNTIYF. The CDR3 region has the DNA TGCGCCAGCAGCCAAGGACCAGTTGGAAACACCATATATTTT.

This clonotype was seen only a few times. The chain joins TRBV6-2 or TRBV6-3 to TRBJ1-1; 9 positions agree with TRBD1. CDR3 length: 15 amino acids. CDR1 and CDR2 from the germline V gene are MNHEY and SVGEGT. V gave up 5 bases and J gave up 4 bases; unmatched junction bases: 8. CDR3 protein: CASSPRTGASTEAFF. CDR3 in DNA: TGTGCCAGCAGTCCGCGGACAGGGGCAAGCACTGAAGCTTTCTTT.

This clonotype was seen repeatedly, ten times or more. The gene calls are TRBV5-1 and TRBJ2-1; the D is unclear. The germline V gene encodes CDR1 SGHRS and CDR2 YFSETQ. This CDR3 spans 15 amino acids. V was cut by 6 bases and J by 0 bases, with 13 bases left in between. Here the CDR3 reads CASTLTDPSYNEQFF. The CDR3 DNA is TGCGCCAGCACTCTGACGGACCCCTCCTACAATGAGCAGTTCTTC.

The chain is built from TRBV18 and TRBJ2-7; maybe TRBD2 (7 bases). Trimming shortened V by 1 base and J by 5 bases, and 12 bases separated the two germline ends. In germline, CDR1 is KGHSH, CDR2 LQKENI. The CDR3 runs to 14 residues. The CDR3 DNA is TGTGCCAGCTCACCACTGGAGGGGGGGGACGAGCAGTACTTC. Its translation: CASSPLEGGDEQYF.

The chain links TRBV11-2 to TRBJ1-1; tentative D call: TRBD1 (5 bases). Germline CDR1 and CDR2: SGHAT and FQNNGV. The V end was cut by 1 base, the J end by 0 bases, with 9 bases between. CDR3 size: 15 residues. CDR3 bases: TGTGCCAGCAGCTTAGTTCCAGGGATGAACACTGAAGCTTTCTTT. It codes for CASSLVPGMNTEAFF.

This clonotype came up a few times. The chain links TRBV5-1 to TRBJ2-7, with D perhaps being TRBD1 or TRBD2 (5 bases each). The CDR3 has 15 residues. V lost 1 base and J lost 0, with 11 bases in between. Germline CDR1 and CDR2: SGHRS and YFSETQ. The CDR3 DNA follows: TGCGCCAGCAGCTTGTTCCAGGGACCCTCCTACGAGCAGTACTTC. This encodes CASSLFQGPSYEQYF.

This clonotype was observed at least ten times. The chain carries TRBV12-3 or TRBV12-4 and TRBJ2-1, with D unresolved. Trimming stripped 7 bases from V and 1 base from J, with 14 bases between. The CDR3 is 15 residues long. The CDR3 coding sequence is TGTGCCAGCAACCATAGGCGAGTATCCTACAATGAGCAGTTCTTC. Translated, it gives CASNHRRVSYNEQFF.

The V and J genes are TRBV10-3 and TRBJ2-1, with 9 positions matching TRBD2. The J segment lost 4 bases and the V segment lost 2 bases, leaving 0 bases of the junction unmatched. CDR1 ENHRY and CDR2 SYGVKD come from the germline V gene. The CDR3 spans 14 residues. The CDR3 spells CAISELAGYNEQFF. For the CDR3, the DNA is TGTGCCATCAGTGAGCTAGCGGGGTACAATGAGCAGTTCTTC.

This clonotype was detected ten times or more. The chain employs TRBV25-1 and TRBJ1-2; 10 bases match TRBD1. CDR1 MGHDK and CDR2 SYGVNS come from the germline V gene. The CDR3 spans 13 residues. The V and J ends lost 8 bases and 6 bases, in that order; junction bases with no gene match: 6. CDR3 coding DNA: TGTGCCAGCCAGACAGGGGGCGGTCATGGCTACACCTTC. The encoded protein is CASQTGGGHGYTF.

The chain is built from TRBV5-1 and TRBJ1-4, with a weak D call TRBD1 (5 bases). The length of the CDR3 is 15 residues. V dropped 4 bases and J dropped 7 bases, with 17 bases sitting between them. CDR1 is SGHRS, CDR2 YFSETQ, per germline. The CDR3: CASSPTGGNSEKLFF. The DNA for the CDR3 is TGCGCCAGCAGCCCCACCGGGGGAAACAGTGAAAAACTGTTTTTT.

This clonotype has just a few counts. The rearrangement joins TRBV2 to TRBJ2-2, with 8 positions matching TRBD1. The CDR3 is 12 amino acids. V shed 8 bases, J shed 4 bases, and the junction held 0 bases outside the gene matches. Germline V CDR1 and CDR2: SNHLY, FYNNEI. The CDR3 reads CASGQGTGELFF. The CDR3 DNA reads TGTGCCAGCGGACAGGGCACCGGGGAGCTGTTTTTT.

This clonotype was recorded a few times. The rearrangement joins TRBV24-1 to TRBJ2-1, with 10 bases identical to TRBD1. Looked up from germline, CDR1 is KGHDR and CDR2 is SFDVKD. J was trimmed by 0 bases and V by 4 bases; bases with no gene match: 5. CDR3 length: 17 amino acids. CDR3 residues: CATSERTGGSSYNEQFF. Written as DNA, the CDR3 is TGTGCCACCAGTGAAAGGACAGGGGGTAGCTCCTACAATGAGCAGTTCTTC.

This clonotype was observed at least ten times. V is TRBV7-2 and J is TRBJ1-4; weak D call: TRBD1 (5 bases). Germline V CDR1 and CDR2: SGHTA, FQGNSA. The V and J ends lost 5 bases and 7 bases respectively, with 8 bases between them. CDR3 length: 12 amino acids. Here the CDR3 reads CASSLRGEKLFF. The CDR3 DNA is TGTGCCAGCAGCCTAAGGGGTGAAAAACTGTTTTTT.

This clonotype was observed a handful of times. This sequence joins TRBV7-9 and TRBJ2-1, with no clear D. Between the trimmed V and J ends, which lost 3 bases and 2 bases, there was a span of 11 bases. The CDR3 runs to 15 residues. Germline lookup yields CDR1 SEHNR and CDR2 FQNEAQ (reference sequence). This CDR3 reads CASSFTDRTYNEQFF. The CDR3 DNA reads TGTGCCAGCAGCTTTACGGACCGCACCTACAATGAGCAGTTCTTC. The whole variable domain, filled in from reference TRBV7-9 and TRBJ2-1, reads DTGVSQNPRHKITKRGQNVTFRCDPISEHNRLYWYRQTLGQGPEFLTYFQNEAQLEKSRLLSDRFSAERPKGSFSTLEIQRTEQGDSAMYLCASSFTDRTYNEQFFGPGTRLTVL.

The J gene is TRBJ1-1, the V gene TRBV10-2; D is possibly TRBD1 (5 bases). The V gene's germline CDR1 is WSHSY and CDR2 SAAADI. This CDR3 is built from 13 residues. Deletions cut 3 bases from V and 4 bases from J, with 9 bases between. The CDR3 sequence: CASSEWDGTEAFF. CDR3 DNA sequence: TGCGCCAGCAGTGAATGGGACGGCACTGAAGCTTTCTTT.

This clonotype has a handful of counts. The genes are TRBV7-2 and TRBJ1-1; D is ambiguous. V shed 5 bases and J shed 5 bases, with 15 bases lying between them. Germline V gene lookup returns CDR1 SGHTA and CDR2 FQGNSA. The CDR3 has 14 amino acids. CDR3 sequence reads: CASSTPLGRTEAFF. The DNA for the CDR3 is TGTGCCAGCAGCACACCACTCGGGCGTACTGAAGCTTTCTTT.

The CDR3 loop reads CASSYTRDRGNGYTF. The CDR3 nucleotides read TGTGCCAGCAGTTACACAAGGGACAGGGGGAATGGCTACACCTTC. This rearrangement joins TRBV6-6 to TRBJ1-2; 11 positions agree with TRBD1. V dropped 2 bases and J dropped 6; count of bases not matched to a gene: 5. The CDR3 spans 15 residues. Germline CDR1 MNHNY, CDR2 SVGAGI (reference sequence).

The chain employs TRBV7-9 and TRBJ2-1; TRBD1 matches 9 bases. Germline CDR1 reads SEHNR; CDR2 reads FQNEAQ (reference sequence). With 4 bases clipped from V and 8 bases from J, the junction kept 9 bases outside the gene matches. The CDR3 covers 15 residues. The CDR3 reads CASSSARDRAHEQFF. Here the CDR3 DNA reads TGTGCCAGCAGCTCCGCCCGGGACAGGGCCCATGAGCAGTTCTTC.

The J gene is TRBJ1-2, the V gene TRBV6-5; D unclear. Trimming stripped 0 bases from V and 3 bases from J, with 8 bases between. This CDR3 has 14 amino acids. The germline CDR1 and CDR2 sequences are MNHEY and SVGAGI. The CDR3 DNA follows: TGTGCCAGCAGTTACTCGGGCGCAGACTATGGCTACACCTTC. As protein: CASSYSGADYGYTF.

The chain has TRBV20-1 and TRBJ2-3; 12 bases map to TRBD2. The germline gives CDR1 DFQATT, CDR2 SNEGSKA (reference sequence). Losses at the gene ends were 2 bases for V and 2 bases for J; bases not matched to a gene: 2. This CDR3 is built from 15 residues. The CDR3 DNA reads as TGCAGTGCTAGACTAGCGGGGGGGTTCACAGATACGCAGTATTTT. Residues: CSARLAGGFTDTQYF.

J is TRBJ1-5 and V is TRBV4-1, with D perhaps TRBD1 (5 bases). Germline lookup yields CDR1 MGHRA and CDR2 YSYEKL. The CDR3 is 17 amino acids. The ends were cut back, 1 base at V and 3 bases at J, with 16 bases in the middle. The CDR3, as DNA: TGCGCCAGCAGCCAAGCCCTCGTGGGGCCGCTCAATCAGCCCCAGCATTTT. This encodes CASSQALVGPLNQPQHF.

The DNA of the CDR3 is TGTGCCAGCAGCAAAGAAAATCGGGGGTCCTTCTACGAGCAGTACGTC. As protein: CASSKENRGSFYEQYV. The chain carries TRBV21-1 and TRBJ2-7; the table gives TRBD1 as D, unverified against the DNA. TRBV21-1 is a pseudogene locus. The CDR3 sequence is 16 residues long.